Listed here are 14 T cell receptor beta chains from one sample, sequenced in a study of blood T cell repertoires in COVID-19. The protocol was immunoSEQ multiplex PCR, while the TCRdb copy is restricted to in-frame clones and leaves out a portion. Among approximately 290,000 clones listed, about 93% were seen once. Input material: PBMCs or T cells enriched from blood (not recorded which). Every receptor here comes from a woman aged 25 to 39 who had recovered from COVID-19.

The chain combines TRBV5-4 with TRBJ2-5; D is possibly TRBD1 (6 bases). The CDR3 has 14 residues. Germline values: CDR1 SGHNT, CDR2 YYREEE (reference sequence). Trimming shortened V by 4 bases and J by 5 bases, and 15 bases separated the two germline ends. The CDR3 region is CASSREQGHETQYF. The DNA for the CDR3 is TGTGCCAGCAGCCGAGAACAGGGACACGAGACCCAGTACTTC.

This clone was found once. J is TRBJ2-1 and V is TRBV18, with TRBD2 matching over 15 bases. The J segment lost 8 bases and the V segment lost 4 bases, leaving 3 bases of the junction unmatched. The CDR3 covers 15 residues. Per the germline V gene, CDR1 is KGHSH and CDR2 is LQKENI. This chain's CDR3 is CASSRTSGRDDEQFF. The CDR3 region has the DNA TGTGCCAGCTCACGGACTAGCGGGAGGGATGATGAGCAGTTCTTC.

This clone was detected only once. The chain carries TRBV6-5 and TRBJ1-1; no clear D. Germline-derived CDR1 and CDR2 are MNHEY and SVGAGI. Trimming left V 7 bases short and J 0 bases short, with 9 bases between. This CDR3 comprises 13 residues. For the CDR3, the DNA is TGTGCCAGCAACCAGGTTGTGAACACTGAAGCTTTCTTT. It encodes CASNQVVNTEAFF.

The chain carries TRBV30 and TRBJ1-2; 8 nucleotides align to TRBD1. Germline V CDR1 and CDR2: GTSNPN, SVGIG (reference sequence). Germline trimming cut 0 bases from V and 3 bases from J; bases unmatched to any gene: 6. This CDR3 spans 15 amino acids. CDR3 region: CAWSVRTGGDYGYTF. CDR3 coding DNA: TGTGCCTGGAGTGTAAGAACAGGGGGGGACTATGGCTACACCTTC. The variable domain in full, completed from reference TRBV30 and TRBJ1-2, reads SQTIHQWPATLVQPVGSPLSLECTVEGTSNPNLYWYRQAAGRGLQLLFYSVGIGQISSEVPQNLSASRPQDRQFILSSKKLLLSDSGFYLCAWSVRTGGDYGYTFGSGTRLTVV.

This clone was recorded once. J is TRBJ2-7 and V is TRBV4-1, with a possible D match to TRBD1 (6 bases). From germline, CDR1 is MGHRA and CDR2 YSYEKL. The CDR3 spans 15 residues. V was pared by 1 base and J by 2 bases, with 12 bases between. In DNA form, the CDR3 reads TGCGCCAGCAGCCAAGTACAACAGGGAACCTACGAGCAGTACTTC. Residues: CASSQVQQGTYEQYF.

The chain joins TRBV19 to TRBJ2-3; 16 positions agree with TRBD2. CDR3 length: 20 amino acids. The ends lost 7 bases at V and 1 base at J; junction bases unmatched: 14. CDR1 and CDR2 from the germline V gene are LNHDA and SQIVND (reference sequence). The CDR3 bases are TGTGCCAGTACCGCTCCGGGACTAGCGGGAGGGCCCTTTGGCACAGATACGCAGTATTTT. As protein: CASTAPGLAGGPFGTDTQYF. Together with reference TRBV19 and TRBJ2-3, the CDR3 gives the full variable domain: DGGITQSPKYLFRKEGQNVTLSCEQNLNHDAMYWYRQDPGQGLRLIYYSQIVNDFQKGDIAEGYSVSREKKESFPLTVTSAQKNPTAFYLCASTAPGLAGGPFGTDTQYFGPGTRLTVL.

The rearrangement joins TRBV7-3 to TRBJ2-6; 12 bases are shared with TRBD2. Looked up from germline, CDR1 is SGHTA and CDR2 is FQGTGA. The CDR3 is 18 amino acids. V lost 5 bases to trimming and J lost 0 bases; unmatched junction nucleotides: 5. The CDR3 DNA follows: TGTGCCAGCAGCCCGCTAGCGGGAGGGAGCTCTGGGGCCAACGTCCTGACTTTC. Encoded protein: CASSPLAGGSSGANVLTF.

The chain is built from TRBV7-9 and TRBJ1-3; the D gene is possibly TRBD1 (5 bases). Looked up from germline, CDR1 is SEHNR and CDR2 is FQNEAQ (reference sequence). V lost 6 bases, J lost 3 bases, and 15 bases lay in between. The length of the CDR3 is 15 residues. CDR3 protein: CASSSRGMGGNTIYF. Here the CDR3 DNA reads TGTGCCAGCAGTTCCCGGGGGATGGGTGGAAACACCATATATTTT.

V is TRBV20-1 and J is TRBJ1-5; no clear D gene. V lost 3 bases, J lost 6 bases, and 12 bases lay in between. This CDR3 comprises 13 residues. Germline lookup yields CDR1 DFQATT and CDR2 SNEGSKA (reference sequence). The CDR3 spells CSASFPAGQPQHF. The CDR3 nucleotides read TGCAGTGCTAGTTTCCCCGCCGGTCAGCCCCAGCATTTT.

V gene TRBV7-2 combines with J gene TRBJ2-4, with TRBD1 as a possible D gene (5 bases). V was shortened by 1 base and J by 1 base, with 14 bases between the two germline ends. This CDR3 contains 17 residues. From germline, CDR1 is SGHTA and CDR2 FQGNSA. The CDR3 is CASSLVQGSWAKNIQYF. The CDR3 DNA reads TGTGCCAGCAGCTTAGTCCAGGGAAGTTGGGCCAAAAACATTCAGTACTTC.

As concerns this clone: One end of the junction varies from germline; a read error may be responsible. The rearrangement uses TRBV7-7 and TRBJ2-5; weak D call: TRBD2 (6 bases). Germline V gene lookup returns CDR1 SSHAT and CDR2 FNYEAQ (reference sequence). The CDR3 is 16 amino acids. The CDR3 reads CASSLVPAGGEETQYF. CDR3 DNA sequence: TGTGCTAGCAGCTTAGTCCCAGCAGGAGGGGAAGAGACCCAGTACTTC.

Here the CDR3 reads CASSPPKASGRNEQFF. In nucleotides, the CDR3 is TGTGCCAGCAGCCCCCCGAAGGCTAGCGGGAGAAATGAGCAGTTCTTC. The genes are TRBV11-3 and TRBJ2-1, with 10 bases lining up with TRBD2. The CDR3 totals 16 residues. V lost 5 bases to trimming and J lost 7 bases; unmatched junction nucleotides: 11. Germline CDR1 is SGHNT and CDR2 is YENEEA.

This clone was seen more than once but under ten times. The rearrangement uses TRBV28 and TRBJ2-2, with 8 positions matching TRBD1. CDR3 length: 15 residues. Unmatched junction bases numbered 8, after V lost 6 bases and J lost 5 bases. Germline assignment: CDR1 MDHEN and CDR2 SYDVKM. The CDR3 DNA is TGTGCCAGCAGCCCTCAGGGGGCTTGGACCGGGGAGCTGTTTTTT. Its translation is CASSPQGAWTGELFF. The entire variable domain, with the rest obtained from reference TRBV28 and TRBJ2-2, is as follows: DVKVTQSSRYLVKRTGEKVFLECVQDMDHENMFWYRQDPGLGLRLIYFSYDVKMKEKGDIPEGYSVSREKKERFSLILESASTNQTSMYLCASSPQGAWTGELFFGEGSRLTVL.

The chain combines TRBV30 with TRBJ1-2; perhaps TRBD1 as D (6 bases). This CDR3 has 12 residues. Trimming cost V 4 bases and J 7 bases, with 13 bases left between them. CDR1 and CDR2 (germline): GTSNPN, SVGIG (reference sequence). The CDR3 sequence is CAWKATGTGYTF. CDR3 sequence (DNA): TGTGCCTGGAAAGCTACAGGGACTGGCTACACCTTC.